These T cell receptor beta chains were read from a single sample in a study of T-cell reconstitution after alpha-beta-depleted transplantation in children. TCRdb redid the calling of the PCR reads with MiXCR, one entry per CDR3 protein. The repertoire holds 300,000 to 400,000 distinct CDR3 sequences, with about 17% as singletons. The sequencing used PBMCs, mostly from graft donor cells, collected 360 days after TCRalphabeta/CD19-depleted stem cell transplant. The receptors stem from a male patient aged 2 to 9 who had a stem cell transplant for acute lymphoblastic leukemia, so the T cells may come from the graft donor. Both conserved end residues are part of each CDR3. The D gene is left open where the match is weak. Clone size is given for some rows only: seen once, a few or many times, or a class if the clone is expanded.

clone_size j_call cdr3_length v_call d_call cdr3_aa cdr3_nt
- TRBJ2-2 17 TRBV7-3 TRBD2 CASSAIPGLAGAGELFF TGTGCCAGCAGCGCAATACCGGGACTAGCGGGAGCCGGGGAGCTGTTTTTT
few TRBJ2-1 15 TRBV4-3 TRBD2 CASSQVAGGADEQFF TGCGCCAGCAGCCAAGTCGCGGGAGGGGCCGATGAGCAGTTCTTC
- TRBJ2-7 12 TRBV19 - CASRSPSDEQYF TGTGCCAGTCGGAGCCCCAGCGACGAGCAGTACTTC
once TRBJ2-7 15 TRBV7-2 - CASSLREGPFYEQYF TGTGCCAGCAGCTTACGCGAGGGACCTTTCTACGAGCAGTACTTC
many TRBJ2-3 14 TRBV12-3/TRBV12-4 TRBD2 CASSFAGVTDTQYF TGTGCCAGCAGTTTCGCGGGGGTCACAGATACGCAGTATTTT
- TRBJ1-3 17 TRBV18 TRBD1 CASSPRGTGGSGNTIYF TGTGCCAGCTCACCACGCGGGACAGGGGGCTCTGGAAACACCATATATTTT
few TRBJ2-7 16 TRBV28 TRBD2 CASSSLAGEGTYEQYF TGTGCCAGCAGTTCCTTAGCGGGAGAGGGGACCTACGAGCAGTACTTC
many TRBJ2-1 14 TRBV9 - CASSVDWAYNEQFF TGTGCCAGCAGCGTAGATTGGGCCTACAATGAGCAGTTCTTC
many TRBJ2-7 14 TRBV12-3/TRBV12-4 - CASSSEALASEQYF TGTGCCAGCAGTTCAGAGGCCCTTGCCAGCGAGCAGTACTTC
- TRBJ1-1 16 TRBV29-1 TRBD1 CSVGGGDRDLRAEAFF TGCAGCGTTGGGGGTGGGGACAGGGACCTACGAGCTGAAGCTTTCTTT
- TRBJ2-7 15 TRBV7-2 TRBD1 CASSLGRGLPYEQYF TGTGCCAGCAGCTTAGGCAGGGGGCTACCCTACGAGCAGTACTTC
- TRBJ2-1 17 TRBV12-3/TRBV12-4 - CASSLGGRATSYNEQFF TGTGCCAGCAGTTTAGGGGGGCGGGCGACCTCCTACAATGAGCAGTTCTTC
many TRBJ2-3 13 TRBV29-1 - CSVGGSSTDTQYF TGCAGCGTTGGCGGATCTAGCACAGATACGCAGTATTTT
- TRBJ2-7 16 TRBV5-1 TRBD2 CASSYPGLEGSYEQYF TGCGCCAGCAGCTACCCGGGACTAGAAGGCTCCTACGAGCAGTACTTC
- TRBJ2-3 15 TRBV12-3/TRBV12-4 TRBD2 CASSPGLVGGDTQYF TGTGCCAGCAGCCCTGGACTAGTCGGTGGGGATACGCAGTATTTT
- TRBJ1-2 14 TRBV7-2 TRBD1 CASSLDRGQDGYTF TGTGCCAGCAGCCTGGACAGGGGACAGGATGGCTACACCTTC
many TRBJ2-1 14 TRBV24-1 TRBD1 CATAQTGGNNEQFF TGTGCCACCGCCCAGACAGGGGGGAACAATGAGCAGTTCTTC
- TRBJ2-5 16 TRBV4-1 - CASSQVVQATRETQYF TGCGCCAGCAGCCAAGTTGTCCAGGCAACAAGGGAGACCCAGTACTTC
- TRBJ2-3 14 TRBV4-3 TRBD2 CASSLAGATDTQYF TGCGCCAGCAGCTTAGCGGGAGCGACAGATACGCAGTATTTT
- TRBJ2-3 14 TRBV2 TRBD1 CASRLTGGADTQYF TGTGCCAGCAGGCTGACAGGGGGTGCAGATACGCAGTATTTT
- TRBJ2-7 15 TRBV5-1 TRBD2 CASSLELAGVHEQYF TGCGCCAGCAGCTTGGAGCTAGCGGGAGTTCACGAGCAGTACTTC
few TRBJ2-7 15 TRBV6-5 - CASSYGTFGTHEQYF TGTGCCAGCAGTTACGGGACTTTTGGAACCCACGAGCAGTACTTC
many TRBJ2-1 13 TRBV20-1 TRBD2 CSAREGGASPQFF TGCAGTGCTAGAGAGGGAGGGGCTAGCCCGCAGTTCTTC
- TRBJ2-4 16 TRBV21-1 - CASSKEREGAKNIQYF TGTGCCAGCAGCAAAGAGAGGGAGGGAGCCAAAAACATTCAGTACTTC
few TRBJ2-1 17 TRBV15 TRBD2 CATSRPQTSGSQNEQFF TGTGCCACCAGCAGACCCCAGACTAGCGGGAGTCAAAATGAGCAGTTCTTC
- TRBJ2-7 13 TRBV9 TRBD2 CASSYTGLSEQYF TGTGCCAGCAGCTATACGGGACTATCCGAGCAGTACTTC
- TRBJ1-2 16 TRBV29-1 - CSVLPPWTVANYGYTF TGCAGCGTCCTCCCCCCTTGGACAGTCGCTAACTATGGCTACACCTTC
- TRBJ2-7 14 TRBV28 - CASSNSLASYEQYF TGTGCCAGCAGTAACTCCCTAGCGTCCTACGAGCAGTACTTC
many TRBJ2-5 11 TRBV6-2/TRBV6-3 - CASSPGVKSYF TGTGCCAGCAGTCCCGGTGTCAAGTCCTACTTC
- TRBJ2-3 15 TRBV7-6 - CASSPLGQVPDTQYF TGTGCCAGCAGCCCCCTCGGTCAGGTGCCAGATACGCAGTATTTT
few TRBJ2-7 15 TRBV20-1 TRBD2 CSAIVSSGVFYEQYF TGCAGTGCTATCGTCTCTAGCGGGGTTTTCTACGAGCAGTACTTC
- TRBJ2-7 16 TRBV28 TRBD2 CASSPYGSGRTYEQYF TGTGCCAGCAGTCCATACGGCAGCGGGAGGACCTACGAGCAGTACTTC
- TRBJ2-5 16 TRBV28 TRBD1 CASSARDRGVVETQYF TGTGCCAGCTCAGCAAGGGACAGGGGCGTGGTTGAGACCCAGTACTTC
- TRBJ1-5 17 TRBV7-3 - CASSLWPKQGPNQPQHF TGTGCCAGCAGCTTATGGCCAAAACAGGGACCCAATCAGCCCCAGCATTTT
few TRBJ2-1 15 TRBV7-2 - CASSSSWDLVNEQFF TGTGCCAGCAGCTCGAGCTGGGACCTCGTCAATGAGCAGTTCTTC
- TRBJ1-1 12 TRBV5-1 - CASKDLDTEAFF TGCGCCAGTAAAGACTTGGACACTGAAGCTTTCTTT
- TRBJ2-5 11 TRBV25-1 - CASSIRETQYF TGTGCCAGCAGTATCCGGGAGACCCAGTACTTC
few TRBJ2-2 13 TRBV9 - CASSPPNTGELVF TGTGCCAGCAGCCCTCCAAACACCGGGGAGCTGGTTTTT
few TRBJ1-1 14 TRBV12-3/TRBV12-4 - CASRFATGRTEAFF TGTGCCAGCAGATTTGCCACAGGGAGGACTGAAGCTTTCTTT
- TRBJ2-5 15 TRBV20-1 - CSAITAGSLGETQYF TGCAGTGCCATTACCGCCGGCTCCCTAGGGGAGACCCAGTACTTC
many TRBJ2-3 14 TRBV4-1 - CASSQWGNTDTQYF TGCGCCAGCAGCCAATGGGGCAACACAGATACGCAGTATTTT
few TRBJ2-1 16 TRBV28 - CASSFAGRGSYNEQFF TGTGCCAGCAGTTTCGCCGGTAGGGGCTCCTACAATGAGCAGTTCTTC
many TRBJ2-7 12 TRBV7-9 - CASSLWTDEQYF TGTGCCAGCAGCCTATGGACTGACGAGCAGTACTTC
- TRBJ1-3 19 TRBV4-3 - CASSKTEAGTAPSGNTIYF TGCGCCAGCAGCAAGACCGAGGCAGGGACTGCACCCTCTGGAAACACCATATATTTT
- TRBJ1-2 14 TRBV12-3/TRBV12-4 TRBD1 CASNDDRGYSGYTF TGTGCCAGCAACGACGACAGGGGGTATTCGGGCTACACCTTC
- TRBJ2-1 15 TRBV27 - CASSFGTPRYNEQFF TGTGCCAGCAGTTTTGGAACGCCTCGTTACAATGAGCAGTTCTTC